These 19 T cell receptor beta chains share one sample of origin, sequenced in a study of blood T cell repertoires in COVID-19. Assay used: immunoSEQ multiplex PCR; TCRdb lists only in-frame clones, some missing. The data show 100,000 to 120,000 clones, about 85% seen once. The sequenced material came from peripheral blood. The source is a woman aged 55-75 years with COVID-19, enrolled during active disease.

DNA of the CDR3: TGCAGCGTTGCCTGGCTAGGGGACTCCTCTGGAAACACCATATATTTT. It encodes CSVAWLGDSSGNTIYF. This chain links TRBV29-1 with TRBJ1-3, with a weak D call TRBD1 (5 bases). CDR1 is SQVTM, CDR2 ANQGSEA, per germline. V lost 4 bases, J lost 0 bases, and 16 bases lay in between. The CDR3 totals 16 residues.

The CDR3 spells CASSSRTGTYSGNTIYF. In nucleotides, the CDR3 is TGCGCCAGCAGCAGTCGGACAGGGACCTACTCTGGAAACACCATATATTTT. V is TRBV5-1 and J is TRBJ1-3; 8 positions agree with TRBD1. Germline V gene lookup returns CDR1 SGHRS and CDR2 YFSETQ. V lost 4 bases and J lost 0; bases outside the gene matches: 9. This CDR3 has 17 amino acids.

CDR3 loop: CASSLGGTESYNEQFF. Here the CDR3 DNA reads TGCGCCAGCAGCCTGGGGGGGACAGAGTCCTACAATGAGCAGTTCTTC. This sequence joins TRBV5-1 and TRBJ2-1; the D gene could be TRBD1 or TRBD2 (7 bases each). V lost 4 bases and J lost 1, with 15 bases in between. Germline values: CDR1 SGHRS, CDR2 YFSETQ. This CDR3 spans 16 amino acids.

This chain links TRBV10-2 with TRBJ2-1; 8 nucleotides match TRBD2. V gave up 6 bases and J gave up 6 bases; unmatched junction bases: 10. The germline gives CDR1 WSHSY, CDR2 SAAADI. The CDR3 is made up of 15 amino acids. The CDR3 reads CASRPGLVSSNEQFF. CDR3 in DNA: TGCGCCAGCAGACCGGGACTAGTGAGCTCCAATGAGCAGTTCTTC.

The chain combines TRBV5-1 with TRBJ2-1; 8 nucleotides line up with TRBD2. Losses at the gene ends were 0 bases for V and 4 bases for J; bases not matched to a gene: 3. Germline CDR1 reads SGHRS; CDR2 reads YFSETQ. The CDR3 is 15 amino acids. This CDR3 reads CASSLVSGEYNEQFF. CDR3 DNA sequence: TGCGCCAGCAGCTTGGTTAGCGGGGAGTACAATGAGCAGTTCTTC. The full variable domain, with the rest looked up from reference TRBV5-1 and TRBJ2-1, is KAGVTQTPRYLIKTRGQQVTLSCSPISGHRSVSWYQQTPGQGLQFLFEYFSETQRNKGNFPGRFSGRQFSNSRSEMNVSTLELGDSALYLCASSLVSGEYNEQFFGPGTRLTVL.

This sequence joins TRBV30 and TRBJ1-3, with 8 bases that match TRBD1. Germline assignment: CDR1 GTSNPN and CDR2 SVGIG (reference sequence). Trimming at V came to 1 base and at J to 3 bases, leaving 8 bases not matched to a gene. This CDR3 comprises 16 residues. In nucleotides, the CDR3 is TGTGCCTGGAGTGCCGGGGCAGGGGGCTATGGAAACACCATATATTTT. It encodes CAWSAGAGGYGNTIYF.

This clone was detected only a few times. The V gene is TRBV15, the J gene TRBJ1-5; 8 bases align to TRBD1. The CDR3 is 15 amino acids. The junction had 6 bases not matched to a gene; V was cut back by 4 bases and J by 4 bases. Germline V CDR1 and CDR2: LNHNV, YYDKDF (reference sequence). CDR3 coding DNA: TGTGCCACCAGCATTGGACAGGGCGGGAATCAGCCCCAGCATTTT. Translating gives CATSIGQGGNQPQHF.

This clone showed up just once. The V call is TRBV27, the J call TRBJ1-6; 8 nucleotides align to TRBD1. The CDR3 has 20 amino acids. Germline CDR1 MNHEY, CDR2 SMNVEV (reference sequence). V gave up 5 bases and J gave up 6 bases; unmatched junction bases: 21. The CDR3 is CASSLGGGFGTGALNSPLHF. For the CDR3, the DNA is TGTGCCAGCAGTCTAGGCGGAGGATTCGGGACAGGAGCCCTTAATTCACCCCTCCACTTT.

The chain uses TRBV18 and TRBJ1-4; D possibly corresponds to TRBD1 (5 bases). The germline V gene has CDR1 KGHSH and CDR2 LQKENI. The CDR3 covers 16 residues. V shed 3 bases and J shed 3 bases, with 14 bases lying between them. The CDR3 region is CASSPRTTQSNEKLFF. In DNA form, the CDR3 reads TGTGCCAGCTCACCGCGGACAACCCAGTCTAATGAAAAACTGTTTTTT.

J is TRBJ1-5 and V is TRBV19; 8 bases map to TRBD1. Per germline, CDR1 LNHDA and CDR2 SQIVND (reference sequence). This CDR3 is built from 15 residues. With 7 bases clipped from V and 1 base from J, the junction kept 6 bases outside the gene matches. The CDR3 nucleotides read TGTGCCAGTACCCGACAGGGGCCGAGCAATCAGCCCCAGCATTTT. This translates into CASTRQGPSNQPQHF.

The chain is built from TRBV27 and TRBJ1-2; the D gene is possibly TRBD1 (6 bases). CDR1 is MNHEY, CDR2 SMNVEV, per germline (reference sequence). The CDR3 runs 13 residues. The ends were cut back, 2 bases at V and 7 bases at J, with 11 bases in the middle. In DNA form, the CDR3 reads TGTGCCAGCAGTTTAGCAGGGGTCAGTGGCTACACCTTC. This encodes CASSLAGVSGYTF.

The V call is TRBV10-3, the J call TRBJ2-7, with D perhaps TRBD1 (5 bases). Germline V gives CDR1 ENHRY, CDR2 SYGVKD. The CDR3 contains 13 residues. V was shortened by 4 bases and J by 3 bases, with 10 bases between the two germline ends. The CDR3 here is CAISGRGLYEQYF. CDR3 coding DNA: TGTGCCATCAGTGGTAGGGGTCTCTACGAGCAGTACTTC.

The genes are TRBV5-1 and TRBJ2-1; 7 positions match TRBD1. Germline CDR1 is SGHRS and CDR2 is YFSETQ. This CDR3 region has 11 residues. V was clipped by 6 bases and J by 6 bases; unmatched bases: 0. In DNA, the CDR3 is TGCGCCAGCAACAGGGGCAATGAGCAGTTCTTC. Encoded protein: CASNRGNEQFF.

The V call is TRBV29-1, the J call TRBJ2-7, with a possible D match to TRBD1 (6 bases). The CDR3 contains 13 residues. The ends were cut back, 4 bases at V and 7 bases at J, with 17 bases in the middle. Per germline, CDR1 SQVTM and CDR2 ANQGSEA. The CDR3 DNA reads TGCAGCGTTGCCCTCCAGGGGAATGGAGAGCAGTACTTC. It encodes CSVALQGNGEQYF.

The chain couples TRBV14 to TRBJ2-3; 7 bases are shared with TRBD1. In germline, CDR1 is SGHDN, CDR2 FVKESK. The CDR3 has 17 amino acids. V dropped 3 bases and J dropped 2; count of bases not matched to a gene: 11. In DNA form, the CDR3 reads TGTGCCAGCAGCCACCACCCCCTGGGGACAGTCACAGATACGCAGTATTTT. Translation gives CASSHHPLGTVTDTQYF.

The chain carries TRBV7-2 and TRBJ1-6, with 8 positions matching TRBD1. The CDR3 has 16 residues. V was pared by 0 bases and J by 10 bases, with 8 bases of the junction left unmatched. Germline V lookup: CDR1 SGHTA, CDR2 FQGNSA. CDR3 sequence: CASSLADRAYRSPLHF. The CDR3 DNA sequence: TGTGCCAGCAGCTTAGCGGACAGGGCTTACAGATCACCCCTCCACTTT.

This chain joins TRBV4-2 and TRBJ1-5, with unresolved D. Deletions cut 1 base from V and 5 bases from J, with 12 bases between. CDR1 and CDR2 (germline): LGHNA, YNFKEQ. This CDR3 region has 15 residues. CDR3: CASSQVPTLYQPQHF. CDR3 nucleotides: TGTGCCAGCAGCCAAGTCCCGACACTTTATCAGCCCCAGCATTTT.

The CDR3: CASSLAAGTNTEAFF. Written as DNA, the CDR3 is TGTGCCAGCAGCCTCGCCGCGGGGACGAACACTGAAGCTTTCTTT. The gene calls are TRBV9 and TRBJ1-1; tentatively, D is TRBD1 (5 bases). Germline CDR1 is SGDLS and CDR2 is YYNGEE. Trimming cost V 4 bases and J 1 base, with 14 bases left between them. CDR3 length: 15 residues.

The genes are TRBV7-2 and TRBJ2-5; the D gene is possibly TRBD1 (5 bases). Germline CDR1 is SGHTA and CDR2 is FQGNSA. V lost 1 base and J lost 6, with 12 bases in between. The CDR3 consists of 14 residues. CDR3 residues: CASSLEGLSKTQYF. The DNA of the CDR3 is TGTGCCAGCAGCTTAGAGGGGCTCTCTAAGACCCAGTACTTC.